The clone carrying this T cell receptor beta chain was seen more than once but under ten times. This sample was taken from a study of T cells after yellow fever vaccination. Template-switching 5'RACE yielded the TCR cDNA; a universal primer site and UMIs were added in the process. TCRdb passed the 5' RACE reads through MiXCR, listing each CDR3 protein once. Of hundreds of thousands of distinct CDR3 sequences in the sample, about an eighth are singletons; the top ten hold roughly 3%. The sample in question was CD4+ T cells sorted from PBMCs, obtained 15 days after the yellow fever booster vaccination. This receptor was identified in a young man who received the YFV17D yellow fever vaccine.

CDR3 amino acids: CSASHHGGSQETQYF. In nucleotides, the CDR3 is TGCAGTGCTAGCCACCACGGGGGGTCCCAAGAGACCCAGTACTTC. J is TRBJ2-5 and V is TRBV20-1; 7 nucleotides agree with TRBD2. Looked up from germline, CDR1 is DFQATT and CDR2 is SNEGSKA (reference sequence). CDR3 length: 15 residues. The junction had 8 bases not matched to a gene; V was cut back by 3 bases and J by 1 base.